What follows are 18 T cell receptor beta chains derived from one specimen sequenced in a study of blood T cells in healthy people across ages. The second PCR ran about 6 to 11 cycles with a sample-barcoded 5' primer and J-beta primers. TCRdb recomputed calls from the 5' RACE reads with MiXCR, one row per CDR3 protein. The sample lists 450,000 to 700,000 distinct CDR3 sequences, approximately 30% seen once, with about a fifth in the top ten. Specimen: blood. These receptors were collected from a woman between 65 and 79 years old in good health.

The rearrangement links TRBV7-2 to TRBJ1-2; no clear D. CDR3 length: 14 amino acids. CDR1 and CDR2 (germline): SGHTA, FQGNSA. The germline V and J ends were trimmed by 0 bases and 5 bases, with 10 bases remaining between them. The CDR3 reads CASSLASADYGYTF. CDR3 DNA sequence: TGTGCCAGCAGCTTAGCGTCGGCCGATTATGGCTACACCTTC.

J is TRBJ2-7 and V is TRBV10-3; 7 nucleotides line up with TRBD1. V shed 3 bases and J 6 bases; nucleotides not matched to a gene: 14. The CDR3 is made up of 16 amino acids. Per the germline V gene, CDR1 is ENHRY and CDR2 is SYGVKD. Written as DNA, the CDR3 is TGTGCCATCAGTGACTCGACAAGGGGGCGCGGTGGCGAGCAGTACTTC. It is translated as CAISDSTRGRGGEQYF.

This clonotype was counted a few times. This chain uses TRBV20-1 with TRBJ2-7, with D maybe TRBD2 (5 bases). CDR1 is DFQATT, CDR2 SNEGSKA, per germline (reference sequence). Trimming left V 0 bases short and J 7 bases short, with 16 bases between. CDR3 length: 14 amino acids. The CDR3, as DNA: TGCAGTGCTAGAGAGGCAGGAGGAGTATGGGAGCAGTACTTC. Its protein is CSAREAGGVWEQYF.

The chain combines TRBV28 with TRBJ2-3; TRBD1 agrees at 7 bases. Trimming took 7 bases from V and 2 from J; bases not matched to a gene: 9. The CDR3 is 15 amino acids. Germline V gene sequence: CDR1 MDHEN, CDR2 SYDVKM. This CDR3 reads CASNVRGPNTDTQYF. CDR3 nucleotides: TGTGCCAGCAATGTAAGGGGGCCCAACACAGATACGCAGTATTTT.

In its sample, this clonotype was seen a few times. This rearrangement joins TRBV3-1 to TRBJ2-2; no reliable D call. Germline V gene sequence: CDR1 LGHDT, CDR2 YNNKEL (reference sequence). The CDR3 is 11 amino acids. V gave up 5 bases and J gave up 5 bases, with 3 bases separating them. The chain's CDR3 is CASSITGELFF. CDR3 nucleotides: TGTGCCAGCAGCATAACCGGGGAGCTGTTTTTT. Combining the CDR3 with reference TRBV3-1 and TRBJ2-2 gives the whole variable domain DTAVSQTPKYLVTQMGNDKSIKCEQNLGHDTMYWYKQDSKKFLKIMFSYNNKELIINETVPNRFSPKSPDKAHLNLHINSLELGDSAVYFCASSITGELFFGEGSRLTVL.

Many counts were recorded for this clonotype. The chain links TRBV9 to TRBJ2-1, with 9 bases lining up with TRBD1. The end of the DNA is better explained by TRBJ2-5, so the J call may be wrong. The germline V gene encodes CDR1 SGDLS and CDR2 YYNGEE. CDR3 length equals 15 residues. The CDR3 nucleotides read TGTGCCAGCAGCGTAGGGACAGGGGAAGAGGAGACCCAGTACTTC. It codes for CASSVGTGEEETQYF.

The chain joins TRBV12-5 to TRBJ2-5; the match to TRBD1 covers 9 bases. The V gene end was trimmed by 4 bases and the J gene end by 3 bases; junction bases not matched to a gene: 9. This CDR3 spans 16 amino acids. In germline, CDR1 is LGHNT, CDR2 FRNRAP. The CDR3: CASGSDRGKNEETQYF. The CDR3 coding sequence is TGTGCTAGTGGTTCCGACAGGGGGAAAAATGAAGAGACCCAGTACTTC.

This clonotype was counted ten times or more. The chain combines TRBV6-5 with TRBJ1-6; possibly TRBD1 for D (5 bases). The V gene's germline CDR1 is MNHEY and CDR2 SVGAGI. The CDR3 consists of 13 residues. Trimming removed 6 bases at V and 8 bases at J, with 11 bases between. CDR3 nucleotides: TGTGCCAGCAGCCAGGGAGAAGATTCACCCCTCCACTTT. Encoded protein: CASSQGEDSPLHF.

The V call is TRBV12-3 or TRBV12-4, the J call TRBJ2-1, with D possibly being TRBD1 or TRBD2 (5 bases each). V gave up 9 bases and J gave up 16 bases, with 19 bases separating them. CDR3 length equals 11 residues. CDR3 in amino acids: CASGPGTPKFF. The CDR3 DNA follows: TGTGCCAGTGGACCAGGGACCCCAAAATTCTTC.

This clonotype was observed a handful of times. The chain joins TRBV21-1 to TRBJ1-1; TRBD1 was called by the table and not checked on the DNA. TRBV21-1 is a known pseudogene. This CDR3 region has 14 residues. In DNA, the CDR3 is TGTGCCAGCAGCAAAAAAGGGGGGGGCACTGAAGCTTTCTTT. Translation: CASSKKGGGTEAFF.

The table lists this clonotype with a few counts. The chain uses TRBV12-5 and TRBJ2-5; D gene uncertain. In germline, CDR1 is LGHNT, CDR2 FRNRAP. The CDR3 has 14 residues. Trimming left V 2 bases short and J 2 bases short, with 9 bases between. CDR3: CASGLQGRQETQYF. The CDR3 DNA reads as TGTGCTAGTGGTTTGCAAGGCAGGCAAGAGACCCAGTACTTC.

This chain joins TRBV11-3 and TRBJ2-1; D possibly matches TRBD1 or TRBD2 (6 bases each). CDR1 SGHNT and CDR2 YENEEA come from the germline V gene. The length of the CDR3 is 16 residues. V was clipped by 4 bases and J by 3 bases, with 16 bases between them. The CDR3 protein is CASSYSGGGSYNEQFF. CDR3 nucleotide sequence: TGTGCCAGCAGCTACTCCGGAGGGGGGAGCTACAATGAGCAGTTCTTC.

The V call is TRBV5-1, the J call TRBJ1-2; D is perhaps TRBD1 (6 bases). The CDR3 contains 14 residues. CDR1 SGHRS and CDR2 YFSETQ come from the germline V gene. V was cut by 0 bases and J by 6 bases, with 12 bases left in between. CDR3 sequence: CASSLAEAGDGYTF. The CDR3 DNA sequence: TGCGCCAGCAGCTTGGCCGAGGCAGGGGATGGCTACACCTTC.

This clonotype has a handful of counts. The V call is TRBV19, the J call TRBJ1-2; D is unresolved. The CDR3 runs to 13 residues. V was cut by 3 bases and J by 4 bases, with 9 bases left in between. Germline V gene sequence: CDR1 LNHDA, CDR2 SQIVND (reference sequence). The CDR3 DNA reads TGTGCCAGTAGTATTTTGAGCAGCTATGGCTACACCTTC. The encoded protein is CASSILSSYGYTF.

This clonotype occurred many times. The gene calls are TRBV5-1 and TRBJ2-5; perhaps TRBD2 as D (6 bases). The CDR3 consists of 15 residues. Trimming took off 1 base at V and 1 base at J, with 11 bases between the two ends. Germline CDR1 SGHRS, CDR2 YFSETQ. The CDR3, as DNA: TGCGCCAGCAGCTTGAGCCGGAGGGCCCAAGAGACCCAGTACTTC. It is translated as CASSLSRRAQETQYF.

This clonotype was observed a few times. V and J are TRBV12-3 or TRBV12-4 and TRBJ1-6; TRBD1 matches 7 bases. Losses at the gene ends were 5 bases for V and 10 bases for J; bases not matched to a gene: 14. There are 16 residues in the CDR3. As DNA, the CDR3 is TGTGCCAGCAGTACCCGACAGGGATCTTTTTCCTCACCCCTCCACTTT. As protein: CASSTRQGSFSSPLHF.

The chain links TRBV5-5 to TRBJ2-2; 7 bases align to TRBD1. This CDR3 is built from 17 residues. V lost 4 bases and J lost 3; bases outside the gene matches: 12. CDR1 is SGHKS and CDR2 is YYEKEE in the germline V gene (reference sequence). The CDR3: CASSILTLGGHTGELFF. The CDR3 bases are TGTGCCAGCAGCATCCTAACCCTAGGGGGCCACACCGGGGAGCTGTTTTTT.

The CDR3 sequence: CASSQTGGGHNEQFF. CDR3 bases: TGTGCCAGCAGCCAGACTGGGGGAGGCCACAATGAGCAGTTCTTC. The rearrangement uses TRBV3-1 and TRBJ2-1, with a possible D match to TRBD2 (6 bases). The CDR3 sequence is 15 residues long. V was trimmed by 3 bases and J by 5 bases, leaving 14 bases between them. Germline V gene lookup returns CDR1 LGHDT and CDR2 YNNKEL (reference sequence).